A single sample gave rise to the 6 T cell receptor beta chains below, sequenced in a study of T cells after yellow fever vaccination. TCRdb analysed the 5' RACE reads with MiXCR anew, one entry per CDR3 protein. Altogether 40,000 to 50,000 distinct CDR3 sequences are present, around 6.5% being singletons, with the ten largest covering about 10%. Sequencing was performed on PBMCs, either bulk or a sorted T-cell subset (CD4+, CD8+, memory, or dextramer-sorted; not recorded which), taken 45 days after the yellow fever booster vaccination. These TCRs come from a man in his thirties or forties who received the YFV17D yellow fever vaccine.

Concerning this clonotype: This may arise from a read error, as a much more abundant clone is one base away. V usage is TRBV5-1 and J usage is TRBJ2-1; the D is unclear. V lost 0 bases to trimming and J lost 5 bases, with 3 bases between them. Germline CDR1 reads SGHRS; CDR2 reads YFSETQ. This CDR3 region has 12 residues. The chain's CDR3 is CASSLAHNEQFF. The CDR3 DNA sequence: TGCGCCAGCAGCTTGGCCCACAATGAGCAGTTCTTC.

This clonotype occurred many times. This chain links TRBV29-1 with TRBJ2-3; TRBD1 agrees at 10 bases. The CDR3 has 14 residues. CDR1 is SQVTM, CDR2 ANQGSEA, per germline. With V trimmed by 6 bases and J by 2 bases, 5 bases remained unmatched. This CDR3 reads CSVGTGANTDTQYF. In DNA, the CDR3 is TGCAGCGTGGGGACAGGGGCTAACACAGATACGCAGTATTTT.

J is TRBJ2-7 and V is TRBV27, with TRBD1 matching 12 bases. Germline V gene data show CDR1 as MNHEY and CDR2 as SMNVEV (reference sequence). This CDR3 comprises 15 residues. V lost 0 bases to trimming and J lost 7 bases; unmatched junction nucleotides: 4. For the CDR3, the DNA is TGTGCCAGCAGTTTATCGGGACAGGGGGCAGTTGAGCAGTACTTC. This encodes CASSLSGQGAVEQYF.

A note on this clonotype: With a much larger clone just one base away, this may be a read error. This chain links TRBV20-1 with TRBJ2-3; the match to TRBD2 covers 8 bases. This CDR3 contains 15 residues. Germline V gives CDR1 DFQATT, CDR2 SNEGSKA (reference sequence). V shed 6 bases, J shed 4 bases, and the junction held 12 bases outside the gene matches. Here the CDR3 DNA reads TGCAGTGCCGACCGGGCTAGCGGGCGCTCAGATACGCAGTATTTT. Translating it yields CSADRASGRSDTQYF.

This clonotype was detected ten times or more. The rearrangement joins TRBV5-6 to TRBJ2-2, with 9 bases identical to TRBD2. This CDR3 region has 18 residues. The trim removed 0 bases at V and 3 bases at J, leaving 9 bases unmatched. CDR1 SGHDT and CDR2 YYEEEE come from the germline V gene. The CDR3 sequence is CASSLVGSGREDTGELFF. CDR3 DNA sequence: TGTGCCAGCAGCTTGGTTGGTAGCGGGAGAGAAGACACCGGGGAGCTGTTTTTT.

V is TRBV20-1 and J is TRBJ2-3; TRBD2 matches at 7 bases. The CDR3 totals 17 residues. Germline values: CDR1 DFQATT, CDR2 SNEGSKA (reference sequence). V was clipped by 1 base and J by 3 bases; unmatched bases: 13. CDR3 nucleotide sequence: TGCAGTGCTAGAGCTGGCCTGGGACGGGGGGAAACAGATACGCAGTATTTT. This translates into CSARAGLGRGETDTQYF.